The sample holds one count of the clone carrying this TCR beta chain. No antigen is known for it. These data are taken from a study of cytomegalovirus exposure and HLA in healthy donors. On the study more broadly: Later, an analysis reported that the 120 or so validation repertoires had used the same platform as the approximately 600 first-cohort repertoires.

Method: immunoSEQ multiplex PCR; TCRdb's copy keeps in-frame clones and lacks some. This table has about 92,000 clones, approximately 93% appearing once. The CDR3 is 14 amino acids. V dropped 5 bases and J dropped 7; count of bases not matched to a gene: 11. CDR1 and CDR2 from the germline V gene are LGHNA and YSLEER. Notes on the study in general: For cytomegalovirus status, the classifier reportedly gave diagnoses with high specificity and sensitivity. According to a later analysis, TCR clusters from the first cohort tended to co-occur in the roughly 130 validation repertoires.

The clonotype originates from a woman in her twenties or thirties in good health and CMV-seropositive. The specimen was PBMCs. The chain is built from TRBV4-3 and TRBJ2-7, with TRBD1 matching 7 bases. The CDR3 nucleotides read TGCGCCAGCAGCGAAAACAGGGGCGTCGGGGAGCAGTACTTC. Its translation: CASSENRGVGEQYF.